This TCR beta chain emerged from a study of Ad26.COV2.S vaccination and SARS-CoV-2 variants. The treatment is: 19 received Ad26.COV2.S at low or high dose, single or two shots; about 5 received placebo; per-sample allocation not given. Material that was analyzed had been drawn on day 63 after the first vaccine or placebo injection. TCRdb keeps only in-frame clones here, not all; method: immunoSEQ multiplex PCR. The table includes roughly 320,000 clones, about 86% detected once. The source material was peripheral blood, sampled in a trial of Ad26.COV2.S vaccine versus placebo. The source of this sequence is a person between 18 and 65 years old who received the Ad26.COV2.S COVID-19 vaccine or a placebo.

CDR3 amino acids: CASGLGAGQEETQYF. The CDR3 coding sequence is TGTGCTAGTGGTTTGGGAGCTGGACAAGAAGAGACCCAGTACTTC. This rearrangement joins TRBV12-5 to TRBJ2-5; D may be TRBD1 (5 bases). The V gene's germline CDR1 is LGHNT and CDR2 FRNRAP. The length of the CDR3 is 15 residues. V was cut by 1 base and J by 3 bases, with 12 bases left in between. The full variable domain, rest sourced from reference TRBV12-5 and TRBJ2-5, is DARVTQTPRHKVTEMGQEVTMRCQPILGHNTVFWYRQTMMQGLELLAYFRNRAPLDDSGMPKDRFSAEMPDATLATLKIQPSEPRDSAVYFCASGLGAGQEETQYFGPGTRLLVL.